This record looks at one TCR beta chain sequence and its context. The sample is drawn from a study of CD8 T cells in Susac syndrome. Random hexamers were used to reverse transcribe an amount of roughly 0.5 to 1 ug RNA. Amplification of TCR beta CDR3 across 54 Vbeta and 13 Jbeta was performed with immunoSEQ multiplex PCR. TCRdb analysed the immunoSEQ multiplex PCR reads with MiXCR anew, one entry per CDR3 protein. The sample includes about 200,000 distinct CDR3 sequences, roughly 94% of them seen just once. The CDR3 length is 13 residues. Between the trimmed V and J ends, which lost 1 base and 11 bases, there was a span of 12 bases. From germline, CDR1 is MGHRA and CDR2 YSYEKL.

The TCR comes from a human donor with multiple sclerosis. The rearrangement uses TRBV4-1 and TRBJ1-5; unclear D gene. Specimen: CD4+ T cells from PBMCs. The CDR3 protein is CASSQALVAAQHF. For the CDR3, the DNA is TGCGCCAGCAGCCAAGCTTTGGTTGCAGCCCAGCATTTT.